This T cell receptor beta chain emerged from a study of blood T cell repertoires in COVID-19. Study at large: PBMCs, B-cell-depleted T cells, or T cells were the source of the cDNA or gDNA that made up the material.

Seattle's enrolled individuals joined amid active infection and were then monitored longitudinally. The CDR3 consists of 14 residues. Germline CDR1 and CDR2: SGHTA and FQGNSA. The V segment lost 1 base and the J segment 11 bases; nucleotides outside the gene matches: 9. Clones were sequenced by immunoSEQ multiplex PCR, and TCRdb holds only the in-frame ones, with some missing. The sample contains around 80,000 clones, 70% to 90% of which appear only once. The material sequenced was peripheral blood. This chain joins TRBV7-2 and TRBJ1-1; 8 nucleotides agree with TRBD1. This TCR derives from a man in his fifties with COVID-19, enrolled during active disease. The CDR3 DNA reads TGTGCCAGCAGCTTAGGGGGGACAGGCTTGTCGGCTTTCTTT. As protein: CASSLGGTGLSAFF.